This TCR beta chain was recovered during a study of T-cell memory formation after mild COVID-19 (TCRdb year 2021). At the level of the whole study: TCR sequence clusters from the two donors were found to be largely donor specific. In a couple of donors, T-cell clones that expanded and contracted after mild COVID-19 were tracked by sequencing TCRalpha and TCRbeta repertoires over time. Two young, previously healthy adult volunteers made up the cohort, one male and one female.

Via the germline V gene (reference sequence), CDR1 is LNHNV and CDR2 YYDKDF. The CDR3, cysteine through phenylalanine, is 14 amino acids long. Of the read, only the CDR3 DNA is kept; its 42 bases are in frame from base 1. After removal of 4 bases from V and 6 bases from J, the junction retains 5 bases not matched to a gene. PBMCs were isolated by Ficoll-Paque density gradient centrifugation. Study-level results and caveats: Contracting CD4+ clones appeared mostly in the CM and EM memory subsets, whereas CD8+ clones were enriched in EMRA. Only two mild cases were covered in the study, and larger cohorts including severe cases with pre-infection samples were considered necessary. SARS-CoV-2 specificity of the second-wave clones peaking on day 37 was not confirmed. Some responding clones were detected in pre-infection memory, which suggested that pre-existing cross-reactive memory T cells had joined the SARS-CoV-2 response. Balanced CD4/CD8 phenotypes were observed for clones contracting from day 15 to 85, whereas a bias towards CD4+ was observed for a second wave of clones expanding from day 15 to 37.

The reads were generated on an Illumina NovaSeq 6000. TCRalpha and TCRbeta cDNA libraries were constructed by 5'RACE with constant-segment primers, with sample barcodes and unique molecular identifiers being introduced. Trizol reagent was used to extract RNA from every sample. Library amplification was performed in two PCR steps, and a second sample barcode and Illumina TruSeq adapters were introduced in the second step. Sequencing of libraries was performed on an Illumina NovaSeq with 2 x 150 bp paired-end reads. Turning to the authors' computational methods: Demultiplexing of reads and collapsing into UMI-guided consensus sequences were performed with migec v1.2.7. Using mixcr v2.1.11, UMI consensuses were aligned to TRA and TRB V and J templates and then assembled into clonotypes. A clonotype was counted as expanded or contracted only when both edgeR and NoisET called the clonotype significant, with the noise models trained on biological replicates. For edgeR calls, the cutoffs were a false discovery rate-adjusted p below 0.01 and a log2 fold-change threshold of 1. PCA with hierarchical clustering of max-normalized trajectories of the 1000 most abundant clonotypes was used as exploratory dynamics analysis. Separately sequenced CD4+ and CD8+ repertoires were used to assign a CD4 or CD8 phenotype to each responding clone. Starting from the raw public reads, TCRdb applied fastp trimming at Q25, assembled clones with MiXCR and retained in-frame beta chains. Every CDR3 protein is listed once, alongside the most common genes and DNA of its rows. The V and J calls and clone size are TCRdb's, not the authors'. The sample profile shows more than 110,000 distinct CDR3 sequences; 14% of them were found once. The top ten clonotypes cover about 26% of the sample.

This clonotype was seen a handful of times. There is no known antigen for this receptor. Base quality data are lacking; no much larger clone is found one base away. The TCR originated in an adult woman who had mild COVID-19 (a few samples of this study predate the infection). The sample titles of this study are shuffled in the database, so cell type and time point are left out; the donor was told from shared clones. The specimen sequenced was PBMCs or a T cell subset sorted from them (not recorded which). The chain was built from TRBV15 and TRBJ2-1, with 8 junctional bases fitting TRBD2. CDR3 loop: CATSNGRAGNEQFF. The nucleotide sequence reads TGTGCCACCAGCAACGGGAGGGCCGGCAATGAGCAGTTCTTC.